The 18 T cell receptor beta chains listed next were all sequenced from one sample in a study of blood T cell repertoires in COVID-19 (dated by TCRdb to between 2020 and 2021). To prepare the library, the immunoSEQ multiplex PCR assay was applied. TCRdb stores this immuneACCESS table with in-frame sequences only. Part of the clones is absent; in the studies checked, under half of the shortfall reflects unresolved V genes, and no reason is known for the rest. The sample table lists 400,000 to 450,000 clones, roughly 88% of them with a count of one. The top ten clones comprise about 0.6% of the sample. Sequencing was carried out using PBMCs or T cells enriched from blood (not recorded which). These receptors all come from a man between 18 and 35 years old who had recovered from COVID-19.

This sequence joins TRBV4-2 and TRBJ2-3; D gene uncertain. The CDR3 loop spans 18 amino acids. Germline V gene lookup returns CDR1 LGHNA and CDR2 YNFKEQ. V shed 3 bases and J shed 5 bases, with 24 bases lying between them. The CDR3 DNA sequence: TGTGCCAGCAGCCAGTCTTCATATAGCTCCTCCCCAAGAGATACGCAGTATTTT. This gives the protein CASSQSSYSSSPRDTQYF.

This clone showed up just once. The chain links TRBV4-1 to TRBJ1-4; 7 positions match TRBD1. This CDR3 is built from 15 residues. With V trimmed by 3 bases and J by 8 bases, 9 bases remained unmatched. Germline V lookup: CDR1 MGHRA, CDR2 YSYEKL. In DNA form, the CDR3 reads TGCGCCAGCAGCCACCTGACAGGGAAACTCGAAAAACTGTTTTTT. Translating gives CASSHLTGKLEKLFF.

J is TRBJ1-5 and V is TRBV19, with 7 bases identical to TRBD1. The CDR3 loop spans 14 amino acids. The J segment lost 13 bases and the V segment lost 0 bases, leaving 9 bases of the junction unmatched. CDR1 is LNHDA, CDR2 SQIVND, per germline (reference sequence). The CDR3 loop is CASSIEQGDTRQHF. In DNA, the CDR3 is TGTGCCAGTAGTATAGAGCAGGGGGATACTCGTCAGCATTTT.

The chain carries TRBV2 and TRBJ1-3; D is unclear. Germline V gene sequence: CDR1 SNHLY, CDR2 FYNNEI. Trimming left V 3 bases short and J 3 bases short, with 9 bases between. This CDR3 spans 14 amino acids. This chain's CDR3 is CASSEWGGGNTIYF. The CDR3 DNA is TGTGCCAGCAGTGAGTGGGGAGGTGGAAACACCATATATTTT.

The J gene is TRBJ2-1, the V gene TRBV7-9; 11 bases match TRBD1. Germline lookup yields CDR1 SEHNR and CDR2 FQNEAQ (reference sequence). V shed 6 bases, J shed 6 bases, and the junction held 13 bases outside the gene matches. The CDR3 has 17 residues. This chain's CDR3 is CASRPKTGTGGINEQFF. CDR3 nucleotide sequence: TGTGCCAGCAGGCCAAAAACCGGGACAGGGGGGATCAATGAGCAGTTCTTC.

The CDR3, as DNA: TGTGCCAGCAGTTACTCGTCAGGGGATGAGCAGTTCTTC. This sequence encodes CASSYSSGDEQFF. The gene calls are TRBV6-5 and TRBJ2-1, with TRBD1 as a possible D gene (6 bases). Germline V gene sequence: CDR1 MNHEY, CDR2 SVGAGI. The germline V and J ends were trimmed by 0 bases and 8 bases, with 8 bases remaining between them. CDR3 length equals 13 residues.

This chain joins TRBV2 and TRBJ1-1; tentatively, D is TRBD1 (5 bases). Trimming cost V 6 bases and J 1 base, with 12 bases left between them. The germline CDR1 and CDR2 sequences are SNHLY and FYNNEI. The CDR3 contains 14 residues. CDR3 bases: TGTGCCAGCAGGGGGGGAGGGTCGAACACTGAAGCTTTCTTT. Protein product: CASRGGGSNTEAFF.

The chain links TRBV2 to TRBJ2-5, with 7 bases that match TRBD2. From germline, CDR1 is SNHLY and CDR2 FYNNEI. The trim removed 2 bases at V and 5 bases at J, leaving 11 bases unmatched. The CDR3 totals 16 residues. CDR3 region: CASSERRESFFETQYF. The CDR3 DNA follows: TGTGCCAGCAGTGAAAGGCGGGAGTCTTTCTTTGAGACCCAGTACTTC.

The chain recombines TRBV19 with TRBJ2-1; 8 bases match TRBD2. The CDR3 is 13 amino acids. Trimming cost V 4 bases and J 8 bases; bases outside gene matches: 4. The germline V gene has CDR1 LNHDA and CDR2 SQIVND (reference sequence). Here the CDR3 DNA reads TGTGCCAGTAGTAGGACTAGCTCCTATGAGCAGTTCTTC. Translated: CASSRTSSYEQFF.

A note on this clone: Other nucleotide sequences in the sample specify the same CDR3. This chain joins TRBV12-3 or TRBV12-4 and TRBJ2-5, with TRBD2 as a possible D gene (6 bases). The CDR3 consists of 13 residues. V was trimmed by 0 bases and J by 4 bases, leaving 6 bases between them. CDR3 coding DNA: TGTGCCAGCAGTTTAGCCGGGGGAGAGACCCAGTACTTC. This codes for CASSLAGGETQYF.

As for this clone: Other DNA sequences in the sample encode the same CDR3. This chain links TRBV12-3 or TRBV12-4 with TRBJ1-2, with D possibly being TRBD1 (6 bases). Trimming stripped 6 bases from V and 1 base from J, with 9 bases between. This CDR3 region has 13 residues. The CDR3 nucleotides read TGTGCCAGCAGCCCACAGGGTAACTATGGCTACACCTTC. Translating gives CASSPQGNYGYTF.

V and J are TRBV2 and TRBJ1-1; D possibly corresponds to TRBD1 (6 bases). Trimming took off 3 bases at V and 5 bases at J, with 19 bases between the two ends. CDR3 length: 16 residues. Germline CDR1 is SNHLY and CDR2 is FYNNEI. The CDR3 loop is CASSESRGGGWTEAFF. DNA for the CDR3: TGTGCCAGCAGTGAGAGTCGTGGGGGCGGATGGACTGAAGCTTTCTTT.

V usage is TRBV5-5 and J usage is TRBJ2-1; TRBD1 matches 11 bases. The CDR3 spans 18 residues. V was clipped by 2 bases and J by 0 bases; unmatched bases: 7. Per the germline V gene, CDR1 is SGHKS and CDR2 is YYEKEE (reference sequence). The CDR3 DNA is TGTGCCAGCAGCTTACTGGACAGGGGGCCCCACTCCTACAATGAGCAGTTCTTC. It translates to CASSLLDRGPHSYNEQFF.

This chain links TRBV7-9 with TRBJ2-2, with 7 bases that match TRBD1. CDR1 SEHNR and CDR2 FQNEAQ come from the germline V gene (reference sequence). V lost 5 bases and J lost 6; bases outside the gene matches: 12. There are 16 residues in the CDR3. CDR3 nucleotides: TGTGCCAGCAGCACGCACCACCAGGGGGTAGCCGGGGAGCTGTTTTTT. Its translation: CASSTHHQGVAGELFF. The variable domain in full, completed from reference TRBV7-9 and TRBJ2-2, reads DTGVSQNPRHKITKRGQNVTFRCDPISEHNRLYWYRQTLGQGPEFLTYFQNEAQLEKSRLLSDRFSAERPKGSFSTLEIQRTEQGDSAMYLCASSTHHQGVAGELFFGEGSRLTVL.

This clone occurred a few times. The chain joins TRBV9 to TRBJ2-7, with a possible D match to TRBD1 (5 bases). Per germline, CDR1 SGDLS and CDR2 YYNGEE. V was shortened by 4 bases and J by 2 bases, with 13 bases between the two germline ends. The CDR3 covers 14 residues. DNA for the CDR3: TGTGCCAGCAGCCCCCAAGGGGTTGCCTACGAGCAGTACTTC. It specifies CASSPQGVAYEQYF.

V gene TRBV2 combines with J gene TRBJ1-4; D not certain. From germline, CDR1 is SNHLY and CDR2 FYNNEI. The CDR3 has 14 residues. Trimming took 11 bases from V and 0 from J, leaving 13 bases between them. Written as DNA, the CDR3 is TGTGCCTGCCTCGCGGGGTCAACTAATGAAAAACTGTTTTTT. Translation gives CACLAGSTNEKLFF.

The chain employs TRBV28 and TRBJ1-5; 11 bases match TRBD1. The CDR3 extends over 15 amino acids. V shed 8 bases, J shed 1 base, and the junction held 4 bases outside the gene matches. Looked up from germline, CDR1 is MDHEN and CDR2 is SYDVKM. The CDR3 protein is CASGGTGGSNQPQHF. The DNA of the CDR3 is TGTGCCAGCGGGGGGACAGGGGGAAGCAATCAGCCCCAGCATTTT.

The sample holds a few counts of this clone. The chain recombines TRBV11-3 with TRBJ2-6, with no clear D. This CDR3 spans 17 amino acids. V lost 3 bases to trimming and J lost 0 bases, with 12 bases between them. Germline V lookup: CDR1 SGHNT, CDR2 YENEEA. The CDR3: CASSFTKASSGANVLTF. The CDR3 DNA sequence: TGTGCCAGCAGCTTCACTAAGGCTAGCTCTGGGGCCAACGTCCTGACTTTC.